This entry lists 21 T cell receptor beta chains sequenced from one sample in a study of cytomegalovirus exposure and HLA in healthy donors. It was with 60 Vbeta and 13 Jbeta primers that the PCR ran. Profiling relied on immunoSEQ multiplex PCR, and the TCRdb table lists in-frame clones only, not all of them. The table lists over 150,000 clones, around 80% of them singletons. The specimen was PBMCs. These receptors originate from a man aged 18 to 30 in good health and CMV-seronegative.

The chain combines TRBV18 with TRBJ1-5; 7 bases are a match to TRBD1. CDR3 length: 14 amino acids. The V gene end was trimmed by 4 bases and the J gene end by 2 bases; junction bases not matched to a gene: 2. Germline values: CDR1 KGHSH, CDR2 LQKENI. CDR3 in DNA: TGTGCCAGCTCACTAGGGACAGGCAATCAGCCCCAGCATTTT. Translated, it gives CASSLGTGNQPQHF.

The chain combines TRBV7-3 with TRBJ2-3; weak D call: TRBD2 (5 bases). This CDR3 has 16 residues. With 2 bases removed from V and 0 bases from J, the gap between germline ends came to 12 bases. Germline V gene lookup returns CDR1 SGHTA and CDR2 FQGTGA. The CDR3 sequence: CASSLLGRPSTDTQYF. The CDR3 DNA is TGTGCCAGCAGCTTACTGGGGAGACCAAGCACAGATACGCAGTATTTT.

The CDR3 DNA reads as TGTGCCAGCAGCTTCGGGACAGGGACAGGGAATGAGCAGTTCTTC. Translating it yields CASSFGTGTGNEQFF. The V gene is TRBV5-8, the J gene TRBJ2-1, with 9 bases lining up with TRBD1. The CDR3 spans 15 residues. Germline values: CDR1 SGHTS, CDR2 YDEGEE. Trimming removed 2 bases from V and 7 bases from J; junction bases left unmatched: 7.

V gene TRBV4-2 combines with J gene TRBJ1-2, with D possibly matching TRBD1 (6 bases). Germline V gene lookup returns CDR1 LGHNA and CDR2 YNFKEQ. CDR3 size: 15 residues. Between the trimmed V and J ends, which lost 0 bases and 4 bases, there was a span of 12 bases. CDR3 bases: TGTGCCAGCAGCCAAGATTTTGCGGGGGCCTATGGCTACACCTTC. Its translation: CASSQDFAGAYGYTF.

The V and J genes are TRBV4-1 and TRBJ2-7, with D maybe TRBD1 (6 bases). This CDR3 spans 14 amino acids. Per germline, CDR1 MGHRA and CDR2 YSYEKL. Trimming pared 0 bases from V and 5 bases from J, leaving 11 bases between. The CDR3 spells CASSQDRGPDEQYF. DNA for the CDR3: TGCGCCAGCAGCCAAGACAGGGGTCCCGACGAGCAGTACTTC.

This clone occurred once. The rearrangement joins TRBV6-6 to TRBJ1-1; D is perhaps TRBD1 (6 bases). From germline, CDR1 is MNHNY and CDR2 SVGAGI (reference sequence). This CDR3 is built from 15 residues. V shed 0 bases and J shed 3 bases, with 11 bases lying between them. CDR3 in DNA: TGTGCCAGCAGTTACTCGGGGGCGCGGGACACTGAAGCTTTCTTT. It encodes CASSYSGARDTEAFF.

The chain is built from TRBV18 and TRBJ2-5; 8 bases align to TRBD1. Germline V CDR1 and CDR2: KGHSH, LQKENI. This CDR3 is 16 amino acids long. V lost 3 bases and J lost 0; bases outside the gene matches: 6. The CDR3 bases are TGTGCCAGCTCACCGGGACAGGATACATACCAAGAGACCCAGTACTTC. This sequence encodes CASSPGQDTYQETQYF.

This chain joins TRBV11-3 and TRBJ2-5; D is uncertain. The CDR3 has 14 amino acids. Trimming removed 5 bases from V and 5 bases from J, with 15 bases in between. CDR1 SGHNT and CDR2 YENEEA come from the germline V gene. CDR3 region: CASSTRLGRETQYF. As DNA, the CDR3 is TGTGCCAGCAGCACCAGACTGGGTAGGGAGACCCAGTACTTC.

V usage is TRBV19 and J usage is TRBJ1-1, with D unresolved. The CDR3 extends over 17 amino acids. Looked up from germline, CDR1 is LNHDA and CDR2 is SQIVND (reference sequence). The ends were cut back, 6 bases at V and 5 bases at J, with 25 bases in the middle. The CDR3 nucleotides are TGTGCCAGTAGCCCCCAGGCCCCTACTGCCGCTGGGACTGAAGCTTTCTTT. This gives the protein CASSPQAPTAAGTEAFF.

The CDR3 protein is CASTKGSAAYNEQFF. The CDR3 region has the DNA TGTGCCAGCACCAAAGGGAGTGCGGCCTACAATGAGCAGTTCTTC. This chain joins TRBV9 and TRBJ2-1; a weak D match, TRBD2 (5 bases). Trimming removed 6 bases from V and 2 bases from J, with 15 bases in between. The CDR3 runs 15 residues. Germline V CDR1 and CDR2: SGDLS, YYNGEE. Full variable domain (outside the CDR3, taken from reference TRBV9 and TRBJ2-1): DSGVTQTPKHLITATGQRVTLRCSPRSGDLSVYWYQQSLDQGLQFLIQYYNGEERAKGNILERFSAQQFPDLHSELNLSSLELGDSALYFCASTKGSAAYNEQFFGPGTRLTVL.

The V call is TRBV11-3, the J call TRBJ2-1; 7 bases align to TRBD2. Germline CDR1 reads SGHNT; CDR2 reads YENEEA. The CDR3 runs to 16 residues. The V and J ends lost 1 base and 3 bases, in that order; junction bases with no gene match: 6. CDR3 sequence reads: CASSLAVAGDYNEQFF. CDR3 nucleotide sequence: TGTGCCAGCAGCTTAGCGGTTGCGGGAGACTACAATGAGCAGTTCTTC.

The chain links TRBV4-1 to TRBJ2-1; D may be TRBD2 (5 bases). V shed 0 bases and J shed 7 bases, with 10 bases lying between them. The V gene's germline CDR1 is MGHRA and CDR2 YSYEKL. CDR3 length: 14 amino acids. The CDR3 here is CASSQEKEVNEQFF. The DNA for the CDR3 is TGCGCCAGCAGCCAAGAGAAGGAGGTAAATGAGCAGTTCTTC.

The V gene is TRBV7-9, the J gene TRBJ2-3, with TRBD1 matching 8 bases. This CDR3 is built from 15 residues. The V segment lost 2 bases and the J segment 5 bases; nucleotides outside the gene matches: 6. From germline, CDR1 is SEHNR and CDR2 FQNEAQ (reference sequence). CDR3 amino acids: CASSLSGGAEDTQYF. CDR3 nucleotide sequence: TGTGCCAGCAGCTTATCAGGGGGCGCGGAAGATACGCAGTATTTT.

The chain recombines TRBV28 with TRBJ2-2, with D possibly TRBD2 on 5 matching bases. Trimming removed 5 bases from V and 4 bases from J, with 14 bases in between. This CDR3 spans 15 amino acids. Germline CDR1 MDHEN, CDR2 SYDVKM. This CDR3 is CASSRSTGSTGELFF. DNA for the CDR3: TGTGCCAGCAGTCGGTCGACGGGGAGCACCGGGGAGCTGTTTTTT.

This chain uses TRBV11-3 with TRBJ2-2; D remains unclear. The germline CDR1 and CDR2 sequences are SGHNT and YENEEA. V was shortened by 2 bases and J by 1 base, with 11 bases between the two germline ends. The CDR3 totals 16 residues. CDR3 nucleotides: TGTGCCAGCAGCTTACGAGCCCCCAAGAACACCGGGGAGCTGTTTTTT. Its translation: CASSLRAPKNTGELFF.

Here the CDR3 reads CAIRTSGTGKETQYF. CDR3 nucleotide sequence: TGTGCCATCAGAACTTCCGGGACAGGGAAAGAGACCCAGTACTTC. The gene calls are TRBV28 and TRBJ2-5; 9 bases fit TRBD1. Germline assignment: CDR1 MDHEN and CDR2 SYDVKM. The trim removed 10 bases at V and 3 bases at J, leaving 12 bases unmatched. The CDR3 covers 15 residues.

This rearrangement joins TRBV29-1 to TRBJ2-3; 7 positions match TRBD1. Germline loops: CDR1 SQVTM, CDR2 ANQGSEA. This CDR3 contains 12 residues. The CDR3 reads CRGQGGTDTQYF. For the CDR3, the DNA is TGCAGAGGCCAGGGGGGCACAGATACGCAGTATTTT.

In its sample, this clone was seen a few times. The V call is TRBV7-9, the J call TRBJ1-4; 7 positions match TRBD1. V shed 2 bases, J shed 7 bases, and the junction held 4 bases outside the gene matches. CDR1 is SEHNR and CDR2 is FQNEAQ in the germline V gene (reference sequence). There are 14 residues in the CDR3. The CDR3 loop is CASSLRQGVEKLFF. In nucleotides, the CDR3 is TGTGCCAGCAGCTTAAGACAGGGAGTTGAAAAACTGTTTTTT.

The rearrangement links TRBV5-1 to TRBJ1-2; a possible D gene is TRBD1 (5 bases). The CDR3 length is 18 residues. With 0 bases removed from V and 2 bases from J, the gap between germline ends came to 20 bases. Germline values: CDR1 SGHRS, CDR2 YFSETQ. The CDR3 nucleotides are TGCGCCAGCAGCTTGGTAGGGGTCTCAGGAGAAACAAACTATGGCTACACCTTC. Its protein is CASSLVGVSGETNYGYTF.

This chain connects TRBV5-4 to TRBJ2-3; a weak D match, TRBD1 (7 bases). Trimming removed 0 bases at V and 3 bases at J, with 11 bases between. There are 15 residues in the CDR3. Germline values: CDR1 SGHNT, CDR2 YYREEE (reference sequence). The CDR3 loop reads CASSLGSGGTDTQYF. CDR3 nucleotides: TGTGCCAGCAGCTTGGGGTCAGGGGGGACAGATACGCAGTATTTT.

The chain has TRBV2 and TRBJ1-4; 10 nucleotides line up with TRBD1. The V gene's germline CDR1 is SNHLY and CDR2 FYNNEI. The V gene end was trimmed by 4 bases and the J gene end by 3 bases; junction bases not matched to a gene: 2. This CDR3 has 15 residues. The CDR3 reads CASSGQGASNEKLFF. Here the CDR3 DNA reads TGTGCCAGCAGTGGACAGGGGGCGTCTAATGAAAAACTGTTTTTT.